What follows is one T cell receptor (beta chain) and its context. Its antigen is still unknown. These data are taken from a study of cytomegalovirus exposure and HLA in healthy donors. The CDR3 runs 14 residues. In germline, CDR1 is MDHEN, CDR2 SYDVKM. The V and J ends lost 9 bases and 5 bases, in that order; junction bases with no gene match: 7. Primers for the PCR totalled 60 Vbeta and 13 Jbeta. Method: immunoSEQ multiplex PCR; TCRdb's copy keeps in-frame clones and lacks some. The sample includes under 150,000 clones, 75% to 80% of them seen just once. The donors were healthy bone marrow donors. Study outcomes and limitations: TCR beta V- and J-gene trimming, according to a later analysis, was linked to a missense DCLRE1C variant.

V and J are TRBV28 and TRBJ2-5; 12 bases line up with TRBD2. This TCR was recovered from a woman between 35 and 50 years old in good health and CMV-seropositive. Sample: PBMCs. Here the CDR3 reads CASSGTSGPETQYF. CDR3 DNA sequence: TGTGCCAGTTCCGGGACTAGCGGGCCGGAGACCCAGTACTTC.